This TCR beta chain originates from a study of cytomegalovirus exposure and HLA in healthy donors. For the study at large: Of the donors genotyped, several hundred in all, about 80% fell in the Caucasian-associated ancestry cluster.

Amplification used 60 Vbeta primers and 13 Jbeta primers. Sequencing used immunoSEQ multiplex PCR; TCRdb keeps in-frame clones, though not all of them. The profile shows about 160,000 clones, approximately 80% of them singletons. General observations from the study: Donors belonging to an Asian-associated ancestry cluster reportedly showed fewer N-insertions in productive TCRs than the 666-donor mean, according to what a later analysis found. The listing of 150 to 200 TCR beta chains classed them as cytomegalovirus-associated. A later analysis associated 15,000 or so TCR beta sequences with HLA alleles at a 0.05 false discovery rate.

The CDR3 runs to 16 residues. V dropped 4 bases and J dropped 1; count of bases not matched to a gene: 5. Germline CDR1 ENHRY, CDR2 SYGVKD. This clone turned up a few times. Its antigen is not known. Sequencing input: PBMCs. The TCR sequence derives from a woman in her fifties or sixties in good health and CMV-seronegative. The chain joins TRBV10-3 to TRBJ1-1; TRBD1 matches at 11 bases. This CDR3 is CAISVGQGAGNTEAFF. The CDR3 DNA reads as TGTGCCATCAGTGTAGGACAGGGGGCAGGGAACACTGAAGCTTTCTTT.